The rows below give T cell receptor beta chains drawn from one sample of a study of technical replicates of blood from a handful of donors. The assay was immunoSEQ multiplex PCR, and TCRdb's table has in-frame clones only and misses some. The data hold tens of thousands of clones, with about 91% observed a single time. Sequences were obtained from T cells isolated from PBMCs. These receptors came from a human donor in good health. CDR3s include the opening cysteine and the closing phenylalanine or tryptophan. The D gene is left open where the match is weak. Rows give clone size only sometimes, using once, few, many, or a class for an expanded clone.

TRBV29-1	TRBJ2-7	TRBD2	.	CSVSGTSGRIYEQYF	TGCAGCGTCTCCGGGACTAGCGGGAGAATCTACGAGCAGTACTTC
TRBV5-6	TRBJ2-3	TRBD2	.	CASRLAYASTDTQYF	TGTGCCAGCAGACTAGCGTATGCTAGCACAGATACGCAGTATTTT
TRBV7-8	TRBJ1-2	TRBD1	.	CASTQGVLNGYTF	TGTGCCAGCACCCAGGGGGTTTTGAATGGCTACACCTTC
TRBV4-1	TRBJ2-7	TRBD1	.	CASSLNRDSFQEQYF	TGCGCCAGCAGCCTGAACCGGGACAGCTTTCAGGAGCAGTACTTC
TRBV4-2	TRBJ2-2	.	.	CASSLRGNTGELFF	TGTGCCAGCAGCCTGCGGGGGAACACCGGGGAGCTGTTTTTT
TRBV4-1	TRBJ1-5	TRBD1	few	CASSRGVRGPTPRFQPQHF	TGCGCCAGCAGCCGAGGAGTCAGGGGGCCGACCCCAAGATTTCAGCCCCAGCATTTT
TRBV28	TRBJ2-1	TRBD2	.	CASSSGTTLSYNEQFF	TGTGCCAGCAGTTCCGGGACTACCTTATCCTACAATGAGCAGTTCTTC
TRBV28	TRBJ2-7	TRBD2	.	CASSSLRTSGLRGVSHYEQYF	TGTGCCAGCAGTTCACTCCGGACTAGCGGTCTACGGGGGGTGAGCCACTACGAGCAGTACTTC
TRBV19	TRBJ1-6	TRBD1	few	CASSRQTGTENSPLHF	TGTGCCAGTAGCCGCCAGACAGGGACGGAGAATTCACCCCTCCACTTT
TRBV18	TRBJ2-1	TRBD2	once	CASSPAGLAGGQEQFF	TGTGCCAGCTCACCAGCAGGACTAGCGGGGGGCCAAGAGCAGTTCTTC
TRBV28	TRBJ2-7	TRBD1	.	CASLGQLNSYEQYF	TGTGCCAGCCTGGGACAGCTCAATTCCTACGAGCAGTACTTC
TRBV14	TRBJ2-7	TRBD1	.	CASTTGTGPYEQYF	TGTGCCAGCACGACCGGGACAGGTCCCTACGAGCAGTACTTC
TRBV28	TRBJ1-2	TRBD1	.	CASSYQQGAVYGYTF	TGTGCCAGCAGTTATCAACAGGGGGCCGTGTATGGCTACACCTTC
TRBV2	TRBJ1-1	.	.	CASSETSMRTEAFF	TGTGCCAGCAGTGAGACGTCAATGCGGACTGAAGCTTTCTTT
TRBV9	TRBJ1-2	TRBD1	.	CASSTNRGQGYTF	TGTGCCAGCAGCACGAACAGGGGTCAAGGCTACACCTTC
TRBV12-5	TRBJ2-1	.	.	CALGGGKYNEQFF	TGTGCTCTAGGGGGGGGGAAATACAATGAGCAGTTCTTC
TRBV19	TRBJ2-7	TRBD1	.	CASSPGTGGYEQYF	TGTGCCAGTAGTCCCGGGACAGGGGGCTACGAGCAGTACTTC
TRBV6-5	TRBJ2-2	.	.	CASSFGTNTGELFF	TGTGCCAGCAGTTTTGGCACGAACACCGGGGAGCTGTTTTTT
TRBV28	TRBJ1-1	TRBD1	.	CASSLPEDRSNTEAFF	TGTGCCAGCAGTTTACCGGAGGACAGGTCGAACACTGAAGCTTTCTTT
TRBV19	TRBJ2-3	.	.	CASRATIPSTDTQYF	TGTGCCAGTAGAGCTACGATACCTAGCACAGATACGCAGTATTTT
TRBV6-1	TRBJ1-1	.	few	CASRLTEAFF	TGTGCCAGCAGGTTAACTGAAGCTTTCTTT
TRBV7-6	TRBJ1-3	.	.	CASSLRGGLSGNTIYF	TGTGCCAGCAGCTTGCGCGGGGGTCTCTCTGGAAACACCATATATTTT
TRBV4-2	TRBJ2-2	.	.	CASSQNSRNTGELFF	TGTGCCAGCAGCCAAAACAGCAGGAACACCGGGGAGCTGTTTTTT
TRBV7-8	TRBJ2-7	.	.	CASSMTREQYF	TGTGCCAGCAGCATGACGCGGGAGCAGTACTTC
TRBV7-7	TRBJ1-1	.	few	CASSLLVLTNTEAFF	TGTGCTAGCAGCTTATTAGTCCTAACGAACACTGAAGCTTTCTTT
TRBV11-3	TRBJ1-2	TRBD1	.	CASSLLAGQGRPIF	TGTGCCAGCAGCCTATTGGCAGGACAGGGCCGTCCGATCTTC